Each of the 16 T cell receptor beta chains below was sequenced from the same sample in a study of CD8 T cells in ankylosing spondylitis (dated by TCRdb to about 2017). General findings and caveats noted by the study authors: A TCR beta motif made up of eight or nine highly homologous amino acid variants appeared to be characteristic of blood from ankylosing spondylitis patients.

Library method: 5' RACE. Data came from an Illumina HiSeq 2500. TCRdb reprocessed the public reads (quality trimming at Q25 with fastp, clone calling with MiXCR) and kept in-frame beta chains. Rows merge per CDR3 protein into single entries with the most common DNA and genes. The sample table shows a few hundred thousand distinct CDR3 sequences, and 12% are seen once. The ten largest clonotypes hold over 6.5% of the sample. Antigens for these TCRs are unknown. The sequenced sample was blood, either unsorted or a sorted T cell fraction (not recorded which). These receptors all come from a male donor with ankylosing spondylitis.

This clonotype was picked up a small number of times. This chain joins TRBV9 and TRBJ1-4; D ambiguous. Germline lookup yields CDR1 SGDLS and CDR2 YYNGEE. The CDR3 spans 15 residues. Trimming took off 0 bases at V and 0 bases at J, with 6 bases between the two ends. This chain's CDR3 is CASSVATSTNEKLFF. CDR3 nucleotides: TGTGCCAGCAGCGTAGCCACCTCAACTAATGAAAAACTGTTTTTT.

There are a few counts of this clonotype. This chain connects TRBV3-1 to TRBJ1-2, with D tentatively TRBD1 (5 bases). V was trimmed by 1 base and J by 4 bases, leaving 10 bases between them. Per germline, CDR1 LGHDT and CDR2 YNNKEL (reference sequence). This CDR3 is built from 14 residues. The CDR3 region is CASSQGPGGYGYTF. The CDR3 DNA is TGTGCCAGCAGCCAAGGACCCGGGGGCTATGGCTACACCTTC.

The V gene is TRBV7-2, the J gene TRBJ1-2; the D is unclear. Trimming took 3 bases from V and 5 from J, leaving 13 bases between them. Per germline, CDR1 SGHTA and CDR2 FQGNSA. CDR3 length equals 14 residues. CDR3 sequence (DNA): TGTGCCAGCAGCTTCAGTGGCAGGTTGTATGGCTACACCTTC. Translation: CASSFSGRLYGYTF.

This clonotype appeared a few times. V is TRBV7-2 and J is TRBJ1-4; D might be TRBD1 (5 bases). With 0 bases removed from V and 9 bases from J, the gap between germline ends came to 14 bases. Germline V gene lookup returns CDR1 SGHTA and CDR2 FQGNSA. The CDR3 runs 15 residues. The CDR3 sequence: CASSLALAGRKKLFF. The CDR3 bases are TGTGCCAGCAGCTTAGCGCTGGCAGGGCGGAAAAAACTGTTTTTT.

The V call is TRBV20-1, the J call TRBJ1-5; D ambiguous. V lost 0 bases and J 0 bases, leaving 12 bases between the germline ends. The germline V gene encodes CDR1 DFQATT and CDR2 SNEGSKA (reference sequence). The CDR3 is made up of 16 amino acids. CDR3 amino acids: CSARDRWGYSNQPQHF. The CDR3 DNA follows: TGCAGTGCTAGAGATCGATGGGGTTATAGCAATCAGCCCCAGCATTTT.

The J gene is TRBJ1-5, the V gene TRBV13, with D hard to call. Trimming cost V 0 bases and J 8 bases, with 11 bases left between them. Germline CDR1 is PRHDT and CDR2 is FYEKMQ (reference sequence). The CDR3 runs 14 residues. CDR3 loop: CASSLGLAVEPQHF. Written as DNA, the CDR3 is TGTGCCAGCAGCTTAGGTTTGGCCGTGGAGCCCCAGCATTTT.

The V gene is TRBV5-1, the J gene TRBJ2-3; 8 nucleotides match TRBD2. The CDR3 sequence is 13 residues long. The germline V gene has CDR1 SGHRS and CDR2 YFSETQ. V lost 6 bases and J lost 4; bases outside the gene matches: 4. The CDR3 here is CASKQRESDTQYF. The CDR3 DNA follows: TGCGCCAGCAAACAGCGGGAGTCAGATACGCAGTATTTT.

A word on this clonotype: Relative to the germline gene, one junction end is altered; a read error may explain this. The chain employs TRBV11-2 and TRBJ1-5; 7 nucleotides agree with TRBD1. Looked up from germline, CDR1 is SGHAT and CDR2 is FQNNGV. There are 15 residues in the CDR3. CDR3 protein: CASSLDRVANQPQHF. In DNA, the CDR3 is TGTGCCAGCAGCCTAGACAGGGTTGCCAATCAGCCCCAGCATTTT.

The CDR3 bases are TGCAGTGCTAGTCGGCTCGCCGGAGGAGAGACCCAGTACTTC. This translates into CSASRLAGGETQYF. This chain uses TRBV20-1 with TRBJ2-5; maybe TRBD2 (5 bases). The CDR3 is made up of 14 amino acids. Germline CDR1 and CDR2: DFQATT and SNEGSKA (reference sequence). Trimming pared 3 bases from V and 4 bases from J, leaving 15 bases between.

The V and J genes are TRBV7-2 and TRBJ2-1, with D perhaps TRBD2 (6 bases). CDR1 and CDR2 (germline): SGHTA, FQGNSA. The CDR3 length is 14 residues. The V end lost 5 bases, the J end lost 6 bases, and 14 bases lay between the germline ends. The CDR3, as DNA: TGTGCCAGCAGCCCACCGGGAGCTTCCAATGAGCAGTTCTTC. It codes for CASSPPGASNEQFF. Looking up the rest from reference TRBV7-2 and TRBJ2-1 gives the full variable domain: GAGVSQSPSNKVTEKGKDVELRCDPISGHTALYWYRQSLGQGLEFLIYFQGNSAPDKSGLPSDRFSAERTGGSVSTLTIQRTQQEDSAVYLCASSPPGASNEQFFGPGTRLTVL.

This clonotype was picked up many times. The chain joins TRBV12-3 or TRBV12-4 to TRBJ2-1, with 10 bases aligning to TRBD2. V was clipped by 3 bases and J by 8 bases; unmatched bases: 7. This CDR3 region has 15 residues. CDR3 in DNA: TGTGCCAGCAGTTTGAGCGGGAGGGCGGGGGATGAGCAGTTCTTC. Translated: CASSLSGRAGDEQFF.

This clonotype was observed once. This chain links TRBV13 with TRBJ2-7; 9 bases are a match to TRBD1. The CDR3 is made up of 13 amino acids. The J segment lost 7 bases and the V segment lost 5 bases, leaving 6 bases of the junction unmatched. Germline lookup yields CDR1 PRHDT and CDR2 FYEKMQ (reference sequence). The CDR3 DNA follows: TGTGCCAGCAGCGGGGACAGGGCGAGGGAGCAGTACTTC. This gives the protein CASSGDRAREQYF.

This clonotype appeared a few times. This chain joins TRBV5-1 and TRBJ2-1; 11 bases map to TRBD2. From germline, CDR1 is SGHRS and CDR2 YFSETQ. The CDR3 contains 15 residues. Trimming removed 1 base from V and 9 bases from J; junction bases left unmatched: 6. This chain's CDR3 is CASSLIAGGRSEQFF. CDR3 sequence (DNA): TGCGCCAGCAGCTTGATAGCGGGAGGGCGGAGTGAGCAGTTCTTC.

This clonotype was detected many times. The chain has TRBV10-3 and TRBJ2-1; 9 bases agree with TRBD2. The V and J ends lost 7 bases and 12 bases, in that order; junction bases with no gene match: 10. The V gene's germline CDR1 is ENHRY and CDR2 SYGVKD. The CDR3 loop spans 13 amino acids. The chain's CDR3 is CAITERLAERQFF. The CDR3 bases are TGTGCCATCACCGAGAGACTAGCGGAGAGGCAGTTCTTC.

This chain uses TRBV5-1 with TRBJ1-1; perhaps TRBD1 as D (5 bases). The germline V and J ends were trimmed by 4 bases and 7 bases, with 20 bases remaining between them. Germline CDR1 is SGHRS and CDR2 is YFSETQ. This CDR3 region has 15 residues. CDR3 region: CASSLLHSGDDEAFF. In DNA form, the CDR3 reads TGCGCCAGCAGCCTCCTACACTCGGGGGATGATGAAGCTTTCTTT. The variable domain in full, with the rest retrieved from reference TRBV5-1 and TRBJ1-1, is KAGVTQTPRYLIKTRGQQVTLSCSPISGHRSVSWYQQTPGQGLQFLFEYFSETQRNKGNFPGRFSGRQFSNSRSEMNVSTLELGDSALYLCASSLLHSGDDEAFFGQGTRLTVV.

This clonotype was detected only a few times. CDR3 amino acids: CASSYRTSGSAVQETQYF. The CDR3 nucleotides read TGTGCCAGCAGCTACCGGACTAGCGGGAGTGCGGTCCAAGAGACCCAGTACTTC. The chain has TRBV11-1 and TRBJ2-5; 13 bases line up with TRBD2. Germline values: CDR1 SGHAT, CDR2 FQDESV (reference sequence). CDR3 size: 18 residues. J was trimmed by 1 base and V by 4 bases; bases with no gene match: 9.